Below are 9 T cell receptor beta chains sequenced from a single sample in a study of blood T cell repertoires in COVID-19. The protocol was immunoSEQ multiplex PCR, while the TCRdb copy is restricted to in-frame clones and leaves out a portion. The sample records 150,000 to 200,000 clones, under 80% being singletons. What was sequenced was peripheral blood. These receptors were collected from a man between 65 and 85 years old with acute or convalescent COVID-19.

The rearrangement links TRBV5-1 to TRBJ2-5, with 9 bases fitting TRBD2. V trimming: 4 bases; J trimming: 5 bases; junction bases outside the gene matches: 15. Per germline, CDR1 SGHRS and CDR2 YFSETQ. The CDR3 length is 17 residues. The CDR3 DNA reads as TGCGCCAGCAGCACAAAGCTAGCGGGGACGCCCCAGGAGACCCAGTACTTC. As protein: CASSTKLAGTPQETQYF.

This clone came up once. The V call is TRBV15, the J call TRBJ2-2; maybe TRBD2 (5 bases). Trimming took off 1 base at V and 7 bases at J, with 7 bases between the two ends. Germline loops: CDR1 LNHNV, CDR2 YYDKDF (reference sequence). This CDR3 comprises 13 residues. Here the CDR3 reads CATSRAGNGELFF. CDR3 nucleotide sequence: TGTGCCACCAGCAGAGCCGGGAACGGGGAGCTGTTTTTT.

This clone has a single count. The chain combines TRBV2 with TRBJ2-5; 9 positions agree with TRBD2. Germline CDR1 is SNHLY and CDR2 is FYNNEI. V lost 6 bases and J lost 0; bases outside the gene matches: 5. The CDR3 is made up of 15 amino acids. CDR3 protein: CASSGGGVNQETQYF. The CDR3 nucleotides are TGTGCCAGCAGCGGCGGGGGGGTAAACCAAGAGACCCAGTACTTC. The variable domain in full, completed from reference TRBV2 and TRBJ2-5, reads EPEVTQTPSHQVTQMGQEVILRCVPISNHLYFYWYRQILGQKVEFLVSFYNNEISEKSEIFDDQFSVERPDGSNFTLKIRSTKLEDSAMYFCASSGGGVNQETQYFGPGTRLLVL.

This clone was counted a few times. For the CDR3, the DNA is TGTGCCAGCAGCGGGTCGACAGGGGCTAATTCACCCCTCCACTTT. This encodes CASSGSTGANSPLHF. The chain joins TRBV9 to TRBJ1-6, with 8 positions matching TRBD1. Unmatched junction bases numbered 5, after V lost 3 bases and J lost 6 bases. The CDR3 runs 15 residues. Germline-derived CDR1 and CDR2 are SGDLS and YYNGEE.

V usage is TRBV6-1 and J usage is TRBJ1-1; D possibly corresponds to TRBD1 (5 bases). The CDR3 has 13 residues. V shed 1 base and J shed 6 bases, with 9 bases lying between them. Germline values: CDR1 MNHNS, CDR2 SASEGT. CDR3 nucleotides: TGTGCCAGCAGTGAAGTCGGGGGGTCTGAAGCTTTCTTT. This codes for CASSEVGGSEAFF.

This clone turned up a few times. The chain recombines TRBV7-9 with TRBJ2-7, with D unclear. With 1 base removed from V and 1 base from J, the gap between germline ends came to 5 bases. The germline V gene has CDR1 SEHNR and CDR2 FQNEAQ (reference sequence). This CDR3 contains 13 residues. This CDR3 is CASSLDISYEQYF. CDR3 nucleotides: TGTGCCAGCAGCTTAGACATTTCCTACGAGCAGTACTTC.

The chain employs TRBV11-3 and TRBJ1-6; the D gene is possibly TRBD1 (5 bases). This CDR3 spans 15 amino acids. Trimming stripped 5 bases from V and 7 bases from J, with 15 bases between. Germline V gene sequence: CDR1 SGHNT, CDR2 YENEEA. CDR3: CASSPATVNNSPLHF. The CDR3 nucleotides are TGTGCCAGCAGCCCCGCGACAGTCAACAATTCACCCCTCCACTTT.

The table lists this clone with a few counts. The DNA for the CDR3 is TGTGCCAGCAGTCCCCTGGGCAGTTTCTATGGCTACACCTTC. This sequence encodes CASSPLGSFYGYTF. The chain joins TRBV28 to TRBJ1-2; D call uncertain. V gave up 5 bases and J gave up 4 bases, with 14 bases separating them. CDR3 length: 14 amino acids. In germline, CDR1 is MDHEN, CDR2 SYDVKM.

In regard to this clone: Other DNA sequences in the same sample also yield this CDR3. The J gene is TRBJ1-1, the V gene TRBV30, with D hard to call. Germline assignment: CDR1 GTSNPN and CDR2 SVGIG (reference sequence). V lost 3 bases to trimming and J lost 1 base, with 3 bases between them. This CDR3 contains 11 residues. CDR3 residues: CAWRRNTEAFF. The CDR3 region has the DNA TGTGCCTGGAGGAGGAACACTGAAGCTTTCTTT.